These 2 T cell receptor beta chains originate from one sample sequenced in a study of T cell clonality in common variable immunodeficiency. TCRdb's copy holds only in-frame clones and misses some; the assay was immunoSEQ multiplex PCR. The sample shows under 45,000 clones, none of them appearing just once. Sequenced input: peripheral blood mononuclear cells. Receptors were obtained from a person aged 18-70 years in good health.

This clone was seen many times. With the read ending 3 residues before the CDR3 end, the germline J gene is used to fill in that end. This sequence joins TRBV30 and TRBJ1-2, with D possibly TRBD1 on 6 matching bases. Looked up from germline, CDR1 is GTSNPN and CDR2 is SVGIG (reference sequence). This CDR3 contains 14 residues. The part of the CDR3 DNA that was read is TGTGCCTGGAGGCCCCTCGGGGGGGCTAGAGGC. It specifies CAWRPLGGARG. The CDR3 as a whole reads CAWRPLGGARGYTF.

This clone was detected ten times or more. The read is 3 residues too short to cover the CDR3 end, so that end is filled in from the germline J gene. This chain joins TRBV20-1 and TRBJ1-1; maybe TRBD1 (6 bases). The V gene lost 5 bases and the J gene lost 1 base, with 20 bases spanning the gap. Germline V lookup: CDR1 DFQATT, CDR2 SNEGSKA (reference sequence). This CDR3 comprises 16 residues. This CDR3 is CSASKGVWGQNTEAFF. The CDR3 bases that were read are TGCAGTGCTTCCAAGGGGGTATGGGGCCAGAACACTGAA.